These 20 T cell receptor beta chains were all obtained from the same sample, sequenced in a study of T cell changes during pregnancy in multiple sclerosis. Repertoires were generated with immunoSEQ multiplex PCR, while TCRdb's copy carries only in-frame clones and drops some. The table has 45,000 to 70,000 clones, around 90% seen once. The sequencing used CD4+ T cells from peripheral blood mononuclear cells, collected in the second trimester of pregnancy. These receptors were taken from a female donor with multiple sclerosis, enrolled in a pregnancy study.

The chain links TRBV6-6 to TRBJ1-1; possibly TRBD1 for D (5 bases). CDR1 and CDR2 from the germline V gene are MNHNY and SVGAGI (reference sequence). This CDR3 spans 14 amino acids. Trimming cost V 2 bases and J 0 bases, with 7 bases left between them. The CDR3 DNA follows: TGTGCCAGCAGTTACCAGGGAATGAACACTGAAGCTTTCTTT. It codes for CASSYQGMNTEAFF.

This chain links TRBV6-5 with TRBJ1-2, with D possibly being TRBD1 (6 bases). V lost 6 bases, J lost 2 bases, and 10 bases lay in between. CDR3 length: 13 amino acids. Germline lookup yields CDR1 MNHEY and CDR2 SVGAGI. CDR3 region: CASRPTGNYGYTF. CDR3 sequence (DNA): TGTGCCAGCAGACCTACAGGGAACTATGGCTACACCTTC.

The CDR3 DNA reads TGCGCCAGCAGCTCCGGACTAGCGGGGGGGCGCGGGAACAATGAGCAGTTCTTC. Its translation: CASSSGLAGGRGNNEQFF. The gene calls are TRBV5-1 and TRBJ2-1; 15 bases match TRBD2. Unmatched junction bases numbered 9, after V lost 3 bases and J lost 5 bases. CDR1 and CDR2 from the germline V gene are SGHRS and YFSETQ. The CDR3 is 18 residues long.

The chain joins TRBV5-1 to TRBJ2-7; TRBD1 matches at 9 bases. The germline CDR1 and CDR2 sequences are SGHRS and YFSETQ. The CDR3 loop spans 16 amino acids. The trim removed 6 bases at V and 2 bases at J, leaving 12 bases unmatched. CDR3 nucleotide sequence: TGCGCCAGCACTCTGGGCCCGGGACAGGGCACCTACGAGCAGTACTTC. Translated: CASTLGPGQGTYEQYF.

The chain uses TRBV7-2 and TRBJ2-7; 11 nucleotides line up with TRBD2. CDR1 and CDR2 (germline): SGHTA, FQGNSA. V shed 0 bases and J 3 bases; nucleotides not matched to a gene: 1. The CDR3 loop spans 15 amino acids. This CDR3 is CASSLAGLADYEQYF. The CDR3 nucleotides are TGTGCCAGCAGCTTAGCGGGACTAGCGGACTACGAGCAGTACTTC. The whole variable domain, filled in from reference TRBV7-2 and TRBJ2-7, reads GAGVSQSPSNKVTEKGKDVELRCDPISGHTALYWYRQSLGQGLEFLIYFQGNSAPDKSGLPSDRFSAERTGGSVSTLTIQRTQQEDSAVYLCASSLAGLADYEQYFGPGTRLTVT.

This chain connects TRBV5-1 to TRBJ2-4; 7 bases map to TRBD2. V shed 0 bases, J shed 5 bases, and the junction held 5 bases outside the gene matches. Germline CDR1 is SGHRS and CDR2 is YFSETQ. CDR3 length: 15 amino acids. CDR3 residues: CASSLGGGSQNIQYF. The CDR3 DNA follows: TGCGCCAGCAGCTTGGGGGGGGGTTCCCAAAACATTCAGTACTTC.

The V and J genes are TRBV30 and TRBJ2-7; 7 bases map to TRBD1. J lost 6 bases, V lost 2 bases, and 10 bases had no gene match. Germline V gene data show CDR1 as GTSNPN and CDR2 as SVGIG (reference sequence). The CDR3 is 14 amino acids. Here the CDR3 DNA reads TGTGCCTGGAGTACGAGACAGGGATTGGTCGAGCAGTACTTC. It encodes CAWSTRQGLVEQYF.

This rearrangement joins TRBV10-3 to TRBJ2-7, with D possibly TRBD1 on 5 matching bases. The germline gives CDR1 ENHRY, CDR2 SYGVKD. Trimming stripped 0 bases from V and 3 bases from J, with 6 bases between. There are 13 residues in the CDR3. The CDR3 loop reads CAISESTGYEQYF. Written as DNA, the CDR3 is TGTGCCATCAGTGAGTCAACAGGCTACGAGCAGTACTTC.

This chain links TRBV5-1 with TRBJ1-2; D remains unclear. CDR1 is SGHRS, CDR2 YFSETQ, per germline. The V end lost 4 bases, the J end lost 1 base, and 11 bases lay between the germline ends. The length of the CDR3 is 14 residues. This CDR3 reads CASSPDGINYGYTF. Here the CDR3 DNA reads TGCGCCAGCAGCCCGGACGGGATTAACTATGGCTACACCTTC.

The chain couples TRBV19 to TRBJ2-3; perhaps TRBD2 as D (6 bases). CDR1 is LNHDA, CDR2 SQIVND, per germline (reference sequence). The CDR3 contains 15 residues. Trimming shortened V by 5 bases and J by 4 bases, and 16 bases separated the two germline ends. The CDR3 region is CASSESGLRADTQYF. The CDR3 DNA is TGTGCCAGTAGTGAATCGGGACTCCGGGCAGATACGCAGTATTTT.

This chain joins TRBV19 and TRBJ2-5; 8 bases map to TRBD2. The CDR3 is 13 residues long. The ends lost 5 bases at V and 5 bases at J; junction bases unmatched: 4. Germline assignment: CDR1 LNHDA and CDR2 SQIVND (reference sequence). DNA of the CDR3: TGTGCCAGTAGTGCCCGGGGGGGGGAGACCCAGTACTTC. Translating it yields CASSARGGETQYF.

This clone was picked up one time. The gene calls are TRBV5-5 and TRBJ1-3; weak D call: TRBD1 (5 bases). The germline V gene encodes CDR1 SGHKS and CDR2 YYEKEE (reference sequence). This CDR3 comprises 17 residues. Trimming cost V 1 base and J 4 bases, with 18 bases left between them. CDR3 in amino acids: CASSLWIGGSNGNTIYF. CDR3 bases: TGTGCCAGCAGCTTGTGGATTGGGGGGTCCAACGGAAACACCATATATTTT.

This chain uses TRBV6-5 with TRBJ1-2; maybe TRBD1 (5 bases). The ends were cut back, 0 bases at V and 4 bases at J, with 6 bases in the middle. Looked up from germline, CDR1 is MNHEY and CDR2 is SVGAGI. The length of the CDR3 is 13 residues. The CDR3 DNA is TGTGCCAGCAGTTACTCTCAGGGCTATGGCTACACCTTC. Encoded protein: CASSYSQGYGYTF.

The chain joins TRBV18 to TRBJ1-1; 9 bases map to TRBD1. With 1 base clipped from V and 3 bases from J, the junction kept 12 bases outside the gene matches. The germline CDR1 and CDR2 sequences are KGHSH and LQKENI. This CDR3 comprises 18 residues. The CDR3 sequence is CASSPQQGAPQRDTEAFF. CDR3 nucleotides: TGTGCCAGCTCACCACAACAGGGGGCGCCCCAGAGGGACACTGAAGCTTTCTTT.

The chain is built from TRBV28 and TRBJ1-4; 8 bases line up with TRBD1. The CDR3 totals 15 residues. CDR1 MDHEN and CDR2 SYDVKM come from the germline V gene. V trimming: 6 bases; J trimming: 8 bases; junction bases outside the gene matches: 11. CDR3 nucleotides: TGTGCCAGCAGGAGAGGACAGGGCTTTCGCGAAAAACTGTTTTTT. Translating gives CASRRGQGFREKLFF.

The rearrangement joins TRBV27 to TRBJ1-1; 10 positions match TRBD1. The CDR3 extends over 16 amino acids. Trimming took 4 bases from V and 1 from J; bases not matched to a gene: 6. Germline V gene lookup returns CDR1 MNHEY and CDR2 SMNVEV (reference sequence). CDR3 sequence reads: CASSSPGQGWNTEAFF. As DNA, the CDR3 is TGTGCCAGCAGTTCGCCGGGACAGGGGTGGAACACTGAAGCTTTCTTT.

The V and J genes are TRBV7-9 and TRBJ1-5, with 9 bases identical to TRBD1. Germline CDR1 and CDR2: SEHNR and FQNEAQ (reference sequence). The CDR3 sequence is 15 residues long. Trimming cost V 5 bases and J 2 bases; bases outside gene matches: 4. The CDR3 protein is CASSPGTGRNQPQHF. CDR3 nucleotide sequence: TGTGCCAGCAGCCCCGGGACAGGGCGCAATCAGCCCCAGCATTTT.

This clone was observed a single time. The V and J genes are TRBV7-2 and TRBJ2-7, with 7 bases aligning to TRBD1. V was clipped by 6 bases and J by 4 bases; unmatched bases: 3. This CDR3 contains 12 residues. In germline, CDR1 is SGHTA, CDR2 FQGNSA. The CDR3 sequence is CASRPQGYEQYF. In nucleotides, the CDR3 is TGTGCCAGCAGACCACAGGGGTACGAGCAGTACTTC.

V usage is TRBV9 and J usage is TRBJ1-1; D perhaps matches TRBD1 (5 bases). Germline assignment: CDR1 SGDLS and CDR2 YYNGEE. Trimming stripped 5 bases from V and 4 bases from J, with 21 bases between. This CDR3 has 16 residues. This chain's CDR3 is CASRKGEGRGGTEAFF. The CDR3, as DNA: TGTGCCAGCAGGAAAGGAGAAGGGCGGGGGGGCACTGAAGCTTTCTTT.

This clone has just a few counts. The V and J genes are TRBV9 and TRBJ1-1; tentative D call: TRBD1 (5 bases). V was clipped by 0 bases and J by 6 bases, with 15 bases between them. Germline V gene data show CDR1 as SGDLS and CDR2 as YYNGEE. The CDR3 has 15 amino acids. DNA for the CDR3: TGTGCCAGCAGCGTAGGATTGGGGGGACGGGCTGAAGCTTTCTTT. Its protein product is CASSVGLGGRAEAFF.